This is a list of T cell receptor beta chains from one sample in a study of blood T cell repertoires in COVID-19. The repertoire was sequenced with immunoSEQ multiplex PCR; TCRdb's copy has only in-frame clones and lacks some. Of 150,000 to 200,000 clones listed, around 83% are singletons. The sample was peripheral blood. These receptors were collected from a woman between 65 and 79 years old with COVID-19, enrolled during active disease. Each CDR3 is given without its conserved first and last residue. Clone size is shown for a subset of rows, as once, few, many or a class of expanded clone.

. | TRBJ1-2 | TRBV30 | AWIGDRGHGYT
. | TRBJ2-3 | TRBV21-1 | ASSKAGSTDTQY
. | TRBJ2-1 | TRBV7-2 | ASSLEPAGVKSNEQF
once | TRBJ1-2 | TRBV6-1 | ASSELNRGMWYGYT
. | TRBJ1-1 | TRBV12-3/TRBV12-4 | ASSLETNTEAF
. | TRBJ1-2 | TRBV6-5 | ASSAGTGSLGYT
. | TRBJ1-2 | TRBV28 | AIGDRYLYGYT
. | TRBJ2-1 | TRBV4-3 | ASSRGLSNYEQF
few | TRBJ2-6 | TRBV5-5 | ASSLEGDRVNVLT
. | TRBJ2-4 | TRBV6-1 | ASSELVDIQY
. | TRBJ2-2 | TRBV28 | ASSGGYNTGELF
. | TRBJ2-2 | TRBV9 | ASSGGKAVNTGELF
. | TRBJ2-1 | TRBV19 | ASRPGLAGYNEQF
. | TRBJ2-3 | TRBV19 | ASSSLGTSGTDTQY
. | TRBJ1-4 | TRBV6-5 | ASSYSVGTGEKLF
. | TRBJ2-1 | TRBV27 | ASSFLQQSYNEQF
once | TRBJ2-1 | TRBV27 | ASSLRLDSLKALNEQF
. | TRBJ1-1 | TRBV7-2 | ASSLSQGARTEAF
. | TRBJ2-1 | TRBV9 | ASSVANTGEQF
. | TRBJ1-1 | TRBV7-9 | ASSASPQGSEAF
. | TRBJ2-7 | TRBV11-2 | ASSSGLGKLTYEQY
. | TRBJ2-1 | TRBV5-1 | ASSLGTRGNEQF
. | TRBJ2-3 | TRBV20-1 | SASNREGRDTQY
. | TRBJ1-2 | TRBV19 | ASFSRGRDRGYT
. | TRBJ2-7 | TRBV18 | ASSPVGTGAYEQY
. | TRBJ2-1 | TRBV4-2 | ASSQVEAGVNEQF
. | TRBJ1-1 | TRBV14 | ASSQDGGVEAF
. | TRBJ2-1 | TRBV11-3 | ASSLGSGEDLGNEQF
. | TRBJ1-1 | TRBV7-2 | ASSLVGGPNTEAF
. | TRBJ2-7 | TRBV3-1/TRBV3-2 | ASSHTGTEQY
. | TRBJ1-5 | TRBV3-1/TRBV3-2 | ASSQDPTGVGSLSQPQH
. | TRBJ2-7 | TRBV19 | ASSVVGTSGYEQY
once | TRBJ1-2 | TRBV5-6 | ASTLLGDRGEYGYT
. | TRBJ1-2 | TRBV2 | ASRQGADYGYT
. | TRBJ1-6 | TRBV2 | ASTEAQGRAYNSPLH
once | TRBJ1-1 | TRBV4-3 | ASSQDYLGLLNTEAF
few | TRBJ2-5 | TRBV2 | ASSTRRDQY
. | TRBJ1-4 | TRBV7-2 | ASSRQDTEKLF
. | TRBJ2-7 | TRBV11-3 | ASSSHRDSYEQY
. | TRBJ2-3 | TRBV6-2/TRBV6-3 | ASSYSGLDTQY
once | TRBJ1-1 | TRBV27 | ASTPWGQGARNTEAF
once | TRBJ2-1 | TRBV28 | ASSFVSGGGYNEQF
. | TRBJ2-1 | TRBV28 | ASSFPTGGLNNEQF
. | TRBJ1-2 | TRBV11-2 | ASSFGRGYGYT
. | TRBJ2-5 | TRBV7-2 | ASSSSGGETQY
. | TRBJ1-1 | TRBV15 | ATSSQGYTEAF
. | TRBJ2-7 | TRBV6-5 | ASSRQGAWEQY
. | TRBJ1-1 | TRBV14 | ASSQEGGAF
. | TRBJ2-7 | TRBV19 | ASGQVPYEQY
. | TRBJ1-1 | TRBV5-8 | ASRSKWTEAF
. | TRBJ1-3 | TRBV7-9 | ASSLHQAPGNTIY
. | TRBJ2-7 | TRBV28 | ASMKGALGSYEQY